The 6 T cell receptor beta chains below were found in one sample sequenced in a study of cytomegalovirus exposure and HLA in healthy donors. The PCR contained 60 Vbeta and 13 Jbeta primers. Sequenced by immunoSEQ multiplex PCR; TCRdb stores in-frame clones only, minus some. This sample carries some 150,000 clones, 80% of them seen once, and the ten largest clones take approximately 2.5%. The sequenced sample was PBMCs. The receptors were sampled from a man over 45 in good health and CMV-seronegative.

The chain couples TRBV5-4 to TRBJ2-2; TRBD2 agrees at 8 bases. Per the germline V gene, CDR1 is SGHNT and CDR2 is YYREEE (reference sequence). V lost 2 bases, J lost 2 bases, and 5 bases stayed unmatched. CDR3 size: 16 residues. CDR3 nucleotide sequence: TGTGCCAGCAGCTTCCGGGGGGGCATAAACACCGGGGAGCTGTTTTTT. This codes for CASSFRGGINTGELFF.

Note on this clone: A junction boundary mismatches the germline segment, possibly from a read error. V gene TRBV7-9 combines with J gene TRBJ1-2; maybe TRBD1 (6 bases). This CDR3 comprises 14 residues. CDR1 and CDR2 from the germline V gene are SEHNR and FQNEAQ (reference sequence). The CDR3 is CASNLGSGVYGYTF. CDR3 nucleotides: TGTGCCAGCAACTTAGGGTCAGGGGTCTATGGCTACACCTTC.

The V call is TRBV28, the J call TRBJ1-5; 7 bases fit TRBD1. The V gene end was trimmed by 3 bases and the J gene end by 4 bases; junction bases not matched to a gene: 3. Per germline, CDR1 MDHEN and CDR2 SYDVKM. The CDR3 sequence is 14 residues long. CDR3 sequence reads: CASSFGRGNQPQHF. The CDR3 DNA reads TGTGCCAGCAGTTTCGGCAGGGGGAATCAGCCCCAGCATTTT.

The chain combines TRBV5-4 with TRBJ1-2, with 7 bases lining up with TRBD1. With V trimmed by 2 bases and J by 6 bases, 4 bases remained unmatched. Germline values: CDR1 SGHNT, CDR2 YYREEE (reference sequence). The CDR3 length is 13 residues. The CDR3: CASSFRDRDGYTF. CDR3 nucleotide sequence: TGTGCCAGCAGCTTCCGGGACAGAGATGGCTACACCTTC.

V usage is TRBV6-1 and J usage is TRBJ1-4; D gene unclear. The V gene lost 6 bases and the J gene lost 4 bases, with 3 bases spanning the gap. This CDR3 is 11 amino acids long. Germline CDR1 is MNHNS and CDR2 is SASEGT. CDR3 in DNA: TGTGCCAGCAGGAGTAATGAAAAACTGTTTTTT. It codes for CASRSNEKLFF.

The rearrangement joins TRBV28 to TRBJ1-1; D is perhaps TRBD1 (5 bases). Trimming left V 1 base short and J 4 bases short, with 13 bases between. This CDR3 is 15 amino acids long. Germline values: CDR1 MDHEN, CDR2 SYDVKM. The CDR3 DNA follows: TGTGCCAGCAGTTTATTCGTGCAGGGAGGCACTGAAGCTTTCTTT. It yields the protein CASSLFVQGGTEAFF.